Listed below are T cell receptor beta chains from one sample, sequenced in a study of tumor and adjacent non-tumor tissue in lung cancer. Via MiXCR, TCRdb re-called the multiplex PCR reads, giving one row per CDR3 protein. The sample lists 60,000 to 85,000 distinct CDR3 sequences, around 82% occurring once. Sequenced: distant non-tumor lung tissue. The source is a man aged 55 to 70 with non-small cell lung cancer. The CDR3 runs from the conserved cysteine through the conserved F or W. The D gene is left open where the match is weak. Size is stated for part of the rows, as once, few or many counts, or as a class when the clone is expanded.

D: TRBD2
J: TRBJ2-1
size: .
V: TRBV4-1
CDR3: CASSVPSGSCNEQFF
DNA: TGCGCCAGCAGCGTCCCTAGCGGGTCCTGCAATGAGCAGTTCTTT

D: .
J: TRBJ2-3
size: .
V: TRBV29-1
CDR3: CSARDRRIDTQYF
DNA: TGCAGCGCAAGGGATCGAAGGATAGATACGCAGTATTTT

D: .
J: TRBJ2-2
size: .
V: TRBV11-3
CDR3: CASSPYNTGELFF
DNA: TGTGCCAGCAGCCCCTATAACACCGGGGAGCTGTTTTTT

D: .
J: TRBJ2-2
size: .
V: TRBV30
CDR3: CAWSVVMNTGEPFF
DNA: TGTGCGTGGAGTGTAGTCATGAACACCGGGGAGCCGTTTTTT

D: .
J: TRBJ1-2
size: many
V: TRBV6-5
CDR3: CASRSYDYGYTF
DNA: TGTGCCAGCAGAAGTTACGACTATGGCTACACCTTC

D: .
J: TRBJ2-3
size: .
V: TRBV28
CDR3: CVSSLSGSSNQPQYF
DNA: TGTGTCAGCAGTTTGTCGGGGTCTAGCAATCAGCCCCAGTATTTT

D: TRBD2
J: TRBJ2-7
size: .
V: TRBV19
CDR3: CASSIGAGATSRVYEQYF
DNA: TGTGCCAGTAGTATTGGGGCGGGAGCGACTTCGAGGGTCTACGAGCAGTACTTC

D: .
J: TRBJ1-1
size: .
V: TRBV20-1
CDR3: CSARLGHRFWAEALF
DNA: TGCAGTGCTAGACTGGGACACCGTTTTTGGGCTGAAGCTCTCTTT

D: .
J: TRBJ2-2
size: .
V: TRBV11-1
CDR3: CVSSYISGTGELFF
DNA: TGTGTCAGCAGTTATATTAGTGGCACTGGGGAGCTGTTTTTT

D: TRBD1
J: TRBJ1-2
size: .
V: TRBV29-1
CDR3: CSAVGDSLSYGYNF
DNA: TGCAGCGCCGTCGGGGACAGCCTTTCCTATGGTTACAACTTC

D: TRBD2
J: TRBJ2-7
size: .
V: TRBV4-2
CDR3: CASSQETSGSYEQYF
DNA: TGTGCCAGCAGCCAGGAGACTAGCGGTTCCTACGAGCAGTACTTC

D: TRBD1
J: TRBJ2-6
size: .
V: TRBV30
CDR3: CAWSVGDRGSGGNVLTF
DNA: TGTGCCTGGAGTGTCGGAGACAGGGGGTCTGGGGGCAACGTCCTGACTTTC

D: TRBD2
J: TRBJ2-3
size: .
V: TRBV11-1
CDR3: CATILTSGASTDTQYF
DNA: TGTGCCACCATCTTGACTAGCGGGGCTAGCACAGATACGCAGTATTTT

D: .
J: TRBJ2-2
size: many
V: TRBV10-2
CDR3: CASSQMEIASGELFF
DNA: TGCGCCAGCAGTCAGATGGAAATAGCTTCCGGGGAGCTGTTTTTT

D: TRBD1
J: TRBJ2-2
size: .
V: TRBV28
CDR3: CASSSGTGSNTGKLYF
DNA: TGTGCCAGCAGTTCCGGGACAGGGTCGAACACCGGGAAGCTGTATTTT

D: TRBD1
J: TRBJ2-5
size: .
V: TRBV7-8
CDR3: CVSSLQGRDRGTTQYF
DNA: TGTGTCAGTAGCCTCCAAGGGCGGGACAGGGGCACGACTCAGTACTTC

D: .
J: TRBJ2-7
size: .
V: TRBV5-6
CDR3: CDSNLSGVSYEQYF
DNA: TGTGATAGCAACTTATCCGGGGTGTCCTACGAGCAGTACTTC

D: TRBD2
J: TRBJ2-5
size: .
V: TRBV6-2/TRBV6-3
CDR3: CVSSQREWSETQYF
DNA: TGTGTCAGCAGCCAGCGGGAGTGGTCAGAGACACAGTACTTC

D: .
J: TRBJ1-1
size: .
V: TRBV6-5
CDR3: CASSHYLGARNTEAFF
DNA: TGTGCCAGCAGTCATTACCTGGGGGCTAGGAACACTGAAGCTTTCTTT

D: TRBD2
J: TRBJ2-2
size: .
V: TRBV6-1
CDR3: CASSLAGVGGELFF
DNA: TGTGCCAGTAGTCTGGCGGGAGTAGGCGGGGAGCTGTTCTTT

D: TRBD1
J: TRBJ2-7
size: once
V: TRBV6-5
CDR3: CARRDTGGVYEQYF
DNA: TGTGCCAGGAGAGATACAGGGGGCGTGTACGAGCAGTACTTC

D: .
J: TRBJ1-2
size: .
V: TRBV12-3/TRBV12-4
CDR3: CASSLGYRDIIF
DNA: TGTGCCAGCAGTTTAGGCTACAGAGATATTATCTTC

D: .
J: TRBJ2-6
size: .
V: TRBV24-1
CDR3: CTTGPNEESGANVLTF
DNA: TGTACCACCGGGCCGAATGAGGAGTCTGGGGCCAACGTTCTGACTTTC

D: .
J: TRBJ2-1
size: many
V: TRBV7-9
CDR3: CASSFFNEQFF
DNA: TGTGCCAGCAGCTTTTTCAATGAGCAGTTCTTC

D: .
J: TRBJ2-7
size: .
V: TRBV6-1
CDR3: CARSEGAGAYEQYF
DNA: TGTGCCAGAAGTGAAGGGGCAGGGGCCTACGAGCAGTACTTC

D: .
J: TRBJ2-7
size: .
V: TRBV29-1
CDR3: CNVEGDGTYKQYF
DNA: TGCAACGTTGAAGGGGACGGAACCTACAAGCAGTACTTC

D: .
J: TRBJ2-7
size: .
V: TRBV28
CDR3: CANSFHPPSPYEQYF
DNA: TGTGCCAACAGTTTTCACCCTCCTTCCCCCTACGAGCAGTACTTC

D: .
J: TRBJ2-5
size: .
V: TRBV4-1
CDR3: CASRQTSRDQETQYF
DNA: TGCGCCAGCAGACAAACGTCTCGGGACCAAGAGACCCAGTACTTC

D: .
J: TRBJ1-5
size: .
V: TRBV29-1
CDR3: CSVEDWNQPQLF
DNA: TGCAGCGTCGAGGACTGGAATCAGCCCCAGCTTTTT

D: .
J: TRBJ2-7
size: .
V: TRBV20-1
CDR3: CKASPTSSYEQYF
DNA: TGCAAAGCTAGCCCGACTAGTTCCTACGAGCAGTACTTC

D: .
J: TRBJ2-3
size: .
V: TRBV6-2/TRBV6-3
CDR3: CTSSYTGPVTNTQYF
DNA: TGTACCAGCAGTTACACGGGACCCGTGACAAATACGCAGTATTTT

D: TRBD1
J: TRBJ1-5
size: .
V: TRBV4-2
CDR3: CSSSQTGTGKQSQHF
DNA: TGTAGCAGCAGCCAGACCGGGACAGGCAAGCAGTCCCAGCATTTT

D: TRBD1
J: TRBJ2-1
size: many
V: TRBV7-7
CDR3: CASSLTGGSQVEQFF
DNA: TGTGCTAGCAGCTTGACAGGGGGCTCACAGGTGGAGCAGTTCTTC

D: TRBD1
J: TRBJ1-2
size: many
V: TRBV5-4
CDR3: CASSHIRTGKHGYTF
DNA: TGTGCCAGCAGCCATATCCGGACAGGGAAGCATGGCTACACCTTC

D: .
J: TRBJ2-5
size: .
V: TRBV11-1
CDR3: CTSSKDTYRETQYF
DNA: TGTACCAGCAGTAAAGACACGTACCGAGAGACCCAGTACTTC

D: .
J: TRBJ2-5
size: few
V: TRBV9
CDR3: CASSVSGGQETQYF
DNA: TGTGCCAGCAGCGTAAGTGGAGGACAAGAGACCCAGTACTTC

D: TRBD1
J: TRBJ2-7
size: once
V: TRBV11-3
CDR3: CARSPQGQGVREQYF
DNA: TGTGCCAGGAGCCCCCAGGGACAGGGGGTTCGGGAGCAGTACTTC

D: .
J: TRBJ2-5
size: .
V: TRBV28
CDR3: CANQTDRPQETQYF
DNA: TGTGCCAACCAAACCGACAGACCCCAAGAGACTCAGTACTTC

D: .
J: TRBJ2-4
size: .
V: TRBV24-1
CDR3: CTTSDLQRASGLAKNIQYF
DNA: TGTACCACCAGTGATTTGCAAAGGGCCAGTGGCTTAGCCAAAAACATTCAGTACTTC

D: TRBD1
J: TRBJ2-2
size: many
V: TRBV7-8
CDR3: CASSNSGQGYTGELFF
DNA: TGTGCCAGCAGCAACTCGGGACAGGGGTATACCGGGGAGCTGTTTTTT

D: .
J: TRBJ1-5
size: .
V: TRBV11-2
CDR3: CASGAEGVRNQPQHF
DNA: TGTGCCAGCGGCGCGGAGGGGGTTAGGAATCAGCCCCAGCATTTT

D: TRBD2
J: TRBJ2-3
size: many
V: TRBV6-2/TRBV6-3
CDR3: CASSYSGSDTQYF
DNA: TGTGCCAGCAGTTATAGCGGGTCAGATACGCAGTATTTT

D: .
J: TRBJ1-1
size: .
V: TRBV28
CDR3: CASSLQARNTGAFF
DNA: TGTGCCAGCAGTTTACAGGCAAGGAACACTGGAGCTTTCTTT

D: .
J: TRBJ1-5
size: .
V: TRBV6-1
CDR3: CASSEAVGPNQPQHF
DNA: TGTGCTAGCAGTGAAGCTGTGGGCCCAAATCAGCCCCAGCATTTT

D: TRBD2
J: TRBJ2-1
size: many
V: TRBV14
CDR3: CASRASGRAVSYNEQFF
DNA: TGTGCCAGCAGGGCTAGCGGGAGGGCCGTGTCCTACAATGAGCAGTTCTTC

D: TRBD2
J: TRBJ2-5
size: .
V: TRBV5-5
CDR3: CACSRRGGAGETQHF
DNA: TGTGCCTGCAGTCGTCGGGGAGGGGCCGGAGAGACCCAGCACTTC

D: .
J: TRBJ1-5
size: few
V: TRBV28
CDR3: CASSFPGFNQPQHF
DNA: TGTGCCAGCAGTTTCCCTGGGTTTAATCAGCCCCAGCATTTT

D: TRBD2
J: TRBJ2-2
size: medium-sized
V: TRBV11-3
CDR3: CASSLRGVGELFF
DNA: TGTGCCAGCAGCCTACGGGGGGTCGGGGAGCTGTTTTTT

D: TRBD1
J: TRBJ2-2
size: many
V: TRBV5-5
CDR3: CASSLDRGWTGELFF
DNA: TGTGCCAGCAGCTTGGACAGGGGATGGACCGGGGAGCTGTTTTTT

D: .
J: TRBJ2-1
size: .
V: TRBV29-1
CDR3: CSVDTYNGQFF
DNA: TGTAGCGTGGACACTTACAATGGGCAGTTCTTC

D: TRBD2
J: TRBJ2-1
size: many
V: TRBV5-1
CDR3: CASSLPPPGLAVDEQFF
DNA: TGCGCCAGCAGCTTGCCACCTCCGGGACTAGCGGTTGATGAGCAGTTCTTC

D: .
J: TRBJ1-4
size: many
V: TRBV11-2
CDR3: CASSPGSATNEKLFF
DNA: TGTGCCAGCAGCCCGGGGAGCGCAACTAATGAAAAACTGTTTTTT

D: TRBD1
J: TRBJ1-1
size: many
V: TRBV7-9
CDR3: CASSLWTGEAFF
DNA: TGTGCCAGCAGCTTATGGACAGGGGAGGCTTTCTTT

D: .
J: TRBJ2-5
size: .
V: TRBV5-1
CDR3: CASSLYPSRRGPNQETQYF
DNA: TGCGCCAGCAGCTTGTACCCCAGCAGGAGAGGGCCAAATCAAGAGACCCAATACTTC